These 7 T cell receptor beta chains originate from one sample sequenced in a study of radiotherapy plus CTLA-4 blockade in lung cancer. The table came from immunoSEQ multiplex PCR; TCRdb's copy has only in-frame clones and leaves some out. The sample includes approximately 28,000 clones, roughly 71% of them seen just once. The sequencing used peripheral blood, collected from a patient treated with radiotherapy plus ipilimumab. The source of these receptors is a human donor with non-small cell lung cancer that progressed on radiotherapy plus ipilimumab.

This chain joins TRBV6-5 and TRBJ2-2, with D maybe TRBD1 (6 bases). V lost 6 bases, J lost 6 bases, and 14 bases lay in between. Germline V gene sequence: CDR1 MNHEY, CDR2 SVGAGI. The CDR3 has 14 residues. The CDR3 DNA sequence: TGTGCCAGCAGCTATAACAGGGTTCCCGGGGAGCTGTTTTTT. This translates into CASSYNRVPGELFF.

This clone was counted between two and nine times. The V call is TRBV2, the J call TRBJ1-4, with 8 bases fitting TRBD1. Germline trimming cut 4 bases from V and 0 bases from J; bases unmatched to any gene: 10. In germline, CDR1 is SNHLY, CDR2 FYNNEI. The CDR3 has 18 residues. CDR3 amino acids: CASSGRGLWDATNEKLFF. The CDR3 region has the DNA TGTGCCAGCAGTGGCAGGGGGCTTTGGGATGCAACTAATGAAAAACTGTTTTTT.

V gene TRBV19 combines with J gene TRBJ1-2; D is perhaps TRBD1 (5 bases). This CDR3 region has 13 residues. Trimming cost V 5 bases and J 6 bases, with 13 bases left between them. The V gene's germline CDR1 is LNHDA and CDR2 SQIVND (reference sequence). The CDR3 loop is CASSPAGTHGYTF. CDR3 DNA sequence: TGTGCCAGTAGTCCCGCGGGGACGCATGGCTACACCTTC.

This chain links TRBV6-5 with TRBJ1-2; D possibly corresponds to TRBD1 (6 bases). The CDR3 covers 16 residues. Germline CDR1 reads MNHEY; CDR2 reads SVGAGI. Trimming left V 0 bases short and J 5 bases short, with 16 bases between. The CDR3 spells CASSYSRRGLGYGYTF. Written as DNA, the CDR3 is TGTGCCAGCAGTTACTCTCGCAGGGGCCTTGGTTATGGCTACACCTTC.

The chain couples TRBV19 to TRBJ2-5; TRBD2 matches 10 bases. Germline CDR1 and CDR2: LNHDA and SQIVND (reference sequence). The trim removed 3 bases at V and 2 bases at J, leaving 0 bases unmatched. The CDR3 sequence is 14 residues long. The CDR3 DNA is TGTGCCAGTAGTATGGGACTAGCGCAAGAGACCCAGTACTTC. Translated, it gives CASSMGLAQETQYF.

CDR3 sequence reads: CASSLSGGELFF. CDR3 in DNA: TGTGCCAGCAGTTTATCGGGAGGGGAGCTGTTTTTT. The V and J genes are TRBV28 and TRBJ2-2, with D possibly being TRBD2 (5 bases). The V and J ends lost 1 base and 8 bases respectively, with 5 bases between them. Germline V lookup: CDR1 MDHEN, CDR2 SYDVKM. The CDR3 runs 12 residues.

This rearrangement joins TRBV2 to TRBJ2-7; D remains unclear. Trimming removed 8 bases at V and 3 bases at J, with 14 bases between. Germline lookup yields CDR1 SNHLY and CDR2 FYNNEI. The CDR3 contains 13 residues. The CDR3 region is CASSGGINYEQYF. CDR3 coding DNA: TGTGCCAGCTCTGGCGGAATTAACTACGAGCAGTACTTC.